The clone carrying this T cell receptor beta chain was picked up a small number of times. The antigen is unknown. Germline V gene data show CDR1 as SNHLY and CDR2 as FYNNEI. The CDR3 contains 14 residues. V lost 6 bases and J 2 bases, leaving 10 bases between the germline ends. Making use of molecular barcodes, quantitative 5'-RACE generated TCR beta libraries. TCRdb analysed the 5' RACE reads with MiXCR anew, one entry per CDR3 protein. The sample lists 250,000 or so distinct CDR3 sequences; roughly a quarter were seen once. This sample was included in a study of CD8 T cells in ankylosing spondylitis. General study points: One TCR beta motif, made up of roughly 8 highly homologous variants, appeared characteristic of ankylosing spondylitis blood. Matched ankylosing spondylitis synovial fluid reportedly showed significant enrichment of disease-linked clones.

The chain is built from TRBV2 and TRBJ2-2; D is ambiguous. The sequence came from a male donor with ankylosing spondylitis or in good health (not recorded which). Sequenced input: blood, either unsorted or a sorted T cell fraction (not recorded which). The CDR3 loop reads CASRQSINTGELFF. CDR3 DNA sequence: TGTGCCAGCAGGCAATCAATTAACACCGGGGAGCTGTTTTTT. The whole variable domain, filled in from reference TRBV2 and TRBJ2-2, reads EPEVTQTPSHQVTQMGQEVILRCVPISNHLYFYWYRQILGQKVEFLVSFYNNEISEKSEIFDDQFSVERPDGSNFTLKIRSTKLEDSAMYFCASRQSINTGELFFGEGSRLTVL.